The 29 T cell receptor beta chains reported below all come from one sample, sequenced in a study of blood T cell repertoires in COVID-19 (dated by TCRdb to 2020 to 2021). Libraries were built with the immunoSEQ multiplex PCR assay. The immuneACCESS repertoire file appears here via TCRdb, limited to in-frame rearrangements. These files lack a portion of the clones; in checked studies, under half of the deficit traces to unresolved V genes, and the cause of the others is not known. The sample table holds 240,000 or so clones, of which around 87% were seen once. The ten top clones hold approximately 7.5% of the sample. Sequencing was done on a sample of peripheral blood. The receptors stem from a man between 60 and 70 years old who had recovered from COVID-19.

The rearrangement uses TRBV7-2 and TRBJ1-2; D may be TRBD1 (6 bases). CDR1 and CDR2 from the germline V gene are SGHTA and FQGNSA. There are 14 residues in the CDR3. V was shortened by 2 bases and J by 4 bases, with 11 bases between the two germline ends. DNA of the CDR3: TGTGCCAGCAGCTTACAGGGGATATCCTATGGCTACACCTTC. This gives the protein CASSLQGISYGYTF.

V usage is TRBV4-1 and J usage is TRBJ2-1, with 7 nucleotides matching TRBD1. The V gene end was trimmed by 3 bases and the J gene end by 2 bases; junction bases not matched to a gene: 25. The germline V gene encodes CDR1 MGHRA and CDR2 YSYEKL. The CDR3 sequence is 22 residues long. This CDR3 reads CASSHFSIRDRARPYPYNEQFF. The CDR3 coding sequence is TGCGCCAGCAGCCATTTCAGTATTCGGGACAGAGCGCGCCCCTACCCCTACAATGAGCAGTTCTTC.

The chain recombines TRBV9 with TRBJ2-2; 7 bases line up with TRBD1. V was clipped by 4 bases and J by 4 bases; unmatched bases: 7. The CDR3 runs 15 residues. CDR1 is SGDLS, CDR2 YYNGEE, per germline. The CDR3 DNA reads as TGTGCCAGCAGCCCATGGACAGGATCCACCGGGGAGCTGTTTTTT. Translating gives CASSPWTGSTGELFF.

The chain couples TRBV4-2 to TRBJ1-2; 7 nucleotides match TRBD1. V lost 2 bases and J lost 0; bases outside the gene matches: 6. The V gene's germline CDR1 is LGHNA and CDR2 YNFKEQ. There are 16 residues in the CDR3. This chain's CDR3 is CASSQSGTATNYGYTF. The CDR3 coding sequence is TGTGCCAGCAGCCAATCCGGGACAGCCACTAACTATGGCTACACCTTC.

The count of this clone is one. The chain joins TRBV5-1 to TRBJ1-6; D possibly corresponds to TRBD1 (5 bases). Germline CDR1 reads SGHRS; CDR2 reads YFSETQ. There are 14 residues in the CDR3. V lost 1 base and J lost 8, with 10 bases in between. CDR3 loop: CASSLSGWDSPLHF. CDR3 DNA: TGCGCCAGCAGCTTGTCAGGGTGGGATTCACCCCTCCACTTT.

J is TRBJ2-3 and V is TRBV28; 8 bases are a match to TRBD1. CDR3 length equals 15 residues. Per germline, CDR1 MDHEN and CDR2 SYDVKM. The junction had 5 bases not matched to a gene; V was cut back by 6 bases and J by 0 bases. The CDR3 loop is CASSRDRQSTDTQYF. In nucleotides, the CDR3 is TGTGCCAGCAGCAGGGACAGGCAGAGCACAGATACGCAGTATTTT.

The rearrangement uses TRBV19 and TRBJ2-1; D might be TRBD1 (5 bases). The length of the CDR3 is 13 residues. CDR1 is LNHDA, CDR2 SQIVND, per germline (reference sequence). V was clipped by 9 bases and J by 4 bases, with 13 bases between them. CDR3: CASYDSLYNEQFF. DNA of the CDR3: TGTGCCAGCTATGACAGCCTGTACAATGAGCAGTTCTTC. The full variable domain, with the rest looked up from reference TRBV19 and TRBJ2-1, is DGGITQSPKYLFRKEGQNVTLSCEQNLNHDAMYWYRQDPGQGLRLIYYSQIVNDFQKGDIAEGYSVSREKKESFPLTVTSAQKNPTAFYLCASYDSLYNEQFFGPGTRLTVL.

The V and J genes are TRBV5-8 and TRBJ2-3, with TRBD2 identical over 13 bases. V trimming: 3 bases; J trimming: 8 bases; junction bases outside the gene matches: 6. The CDR3 spans 15 residues. Per germline, CDR1 SGHTS and CDR2 YDEGEE. DNA for the CDR3: TGTGCCAGCAGCTCCACTAGCGGGGGGGCAGGTACGCAGTATTTT. Translated, it gives CASSSTSGGAGTQYF.

The chain recombines TRBV7-6 with TRBJ2-2, with 9 bases identical to TRBD2. Germline V gene data show CDR1 as SGHVS and CDR2 as FNYEAQ. The V segment lost 4 bases and the J segment 1 base; nucleotides outside the gene matches: 4. This CDR3 has 16 amino acids. In nucleotides, the CDR3 is TGTGCCAGCAGCTCCCTAGCGGGGTGGAACACCGGGGAGCTGTTTTTT. Amino acids: CASSSLAGWNTGELFF.

This chain links TRBV11-2 with TRBJ2-3; TRBD1 matches at 8 bases. The CDR3 sequence is 15 residues long. The trim removed 5 bases at V and 2 bases at J, leaving 6 bases unmatched. Germline loops: CDR1 SGHAT, CDR2 FQNNGV. CDR3 sequence reads: CASSPTGEPTDTQYF. The CDR3 DNA is TGTGCCAGCAGCCCGACAGGGGAACCCACAGATACGCAGTATTTT.

This chain links TRBV7-8 with TRBJ2-2, with TRBD2 matching 14 bases. Trimming removed 1 base from V and 5 bases from J; junction bases left unmatched: 6. CDR1 is SGHVS and CDR2 is FQNEAQ in the germline V gene. The CDR3 runs 18 residues. CDR3 amino acids: CASSLVTSGGASTGELFF. CDR3 sequence (DNA): TGTGCCAGCAGCTTAGTGACTAGCGGGGGGGCTAGTACCGGGGAGCTGTTTTTT.

The chain has TRBV19 and TRBJ1-5, with 9 bases lining up with TRBD1. J gave up 7 bases and V 5 bases, and 6 bases lay outside the gene matches. This CDR3 has 14 amino acids. Per the germline V gene, CDR1 is LNHDA and CDR2 is SQIVND (reference sequence). CDR3 nucleotides: TGTGCCAGTAGTCGGGACAGGGCGGGCCAGCCCCAGCATTTT. It encodes CASSRDRAGQPQHF.

The CDR3 DNA sequence: TGTGCCAGCAGTCATGTCATCGGGACAGGGGACTATGGCTACACCTTC. Translating it yields CASSHVIGTGDYGYTF. This chain uses TRBV5-6 with TRBJ1-2, with 10 nucleotides matching TRBD1. Trimming took 5 bases from V and 3 from J; bases not matched to a gene: 10. Germline CDR1 reads SGHDT; CDR2 reads YYEEEE. The CDR3 sequence is 16 residues long.

About this clone itself: Distinct nucleotide sequences in the sample also encode this CDR3. This chain's CDR3 is CASSFGQGSGNTIYF. The CDR3 DNA sequence: TGTGCCAGCAGCTTCGGACAGGGCTCTGGAAACACCATATATTTT. This rearrangement joins TRBV7-9 to TRBJ1-3, with 8 bases fitting TRBD1. The V and J ends lost 3 bases and 0 bases, in that order; junction bases with no gene match: 1. CDR1 SEHNR and CDR2 FQNEAQ come from the germline V gene (reference sequence). The CDR3 length is 15 residues.

The chain employs TRBV3-1 (or the pseudogene TRBV3-2) and TRBJ2-3, with 8 bases matching TRBD2. The trim removed 4 bases at V and 2 bases at J, leaving 5 bases unmatched. The CDR3 covers 15 residues. Germline V gene sequence: CDR1 LGHDT, CDR2 YNNKEL (reference sequence). The CDR3 sequence is CASSRRAGDTDTQYF. CDR3 in DNA: TGTGCCAGCAGCCGTAGAGCGGGGGACACAGATACGCAGTATTTT.

The V gene is TRBV7-8, the J gene TRBJ2-7; D is unclear. V lost 5 bases, J lost 4 bases, and 12 bases lay in between. Germline V CDR1 and CDR2: SGHVS, FQNEAQ. The length of the CDR3 is 13 residues. Here the CDR3 reads CASSEGAHYEQYV. The CDR3, as DNA: TGTGCCAGCAGCGAAGGAGCTCATTACGAGCAGTACGTC.

The genes are TRBV6-5 and TRBJ1-1, with 7 nucleotides matching TRBD1. The J segment lost 0 bases and the V segment lost 6 bases, leaving 7 bases of the junction unmatched. The CDR3 totals 15 residues. Looked up from germline, CDR1 is MNHEY and CDR2 is SVGAGI. The CDR3 DNA is TGTGCCAGCAGAAGACAGGGATCCATGAACACTGAAGCTTTCTTT. This translates into CASRRQGSMNTEAFF.

A single count supports this clone. The gene calls are TRBV19 and TRBJ2-2; D gene unclear. Trimming left V 0 bases short and J 2 bases short, with 16 bases between. This CDR3 contains 18 residues. Germline CDR1 reads LNHDA; CDR2 reads SQIVND (reference sequence). CDR3 DNA sequence: TGTGCCAGTAGTATAGATCTACCAGGTGGTGGTAACACCGGGGAGCTGTTTTTT. Translated: CASSIDLPGGGNTGELFF.

CDR3 residues: CSVEFVAEAFF. DNA for the CDR3: TGCAGCGTTGAATTTGTAGCCGAAGCTTTCTTT. The V and J genes are TRBV29-1 and TRBJ1-1; D gene unclear. V shed 2 bases and J shed 8 bases, with 9 bases lying between them. CDR1 and CDR2 (germline): SQVTM, ANQGSEA. The CDR3 length is 11 residues.

This chain uses TRBV28 with TRBJ2-3, with 7 bases fitting TRBD1. CDR1 and CDR2 (germline): MDHEN, SYDVKM. With V trimmed by 3 bases and J by 2 bases, 11 bases remained unmatched. This CDR3 contains 17 residues. The CDR3 is CASSFVEGAGPTDTQYF. CDR3 sequence (DNA): TGTGCCAGCAGTTTTGTCGAGGGGGCTGGACCCACAGATACGCAGTATTTT.

This chain joins TRBV5-1 and TRBJ2-7; possible D gene TRBD1, 6 bases. V lost 7 bases to trimming and J lost 3 bases, with 17 bases between them. The germline V gene encodes CDR1 SGHRS and CDR2 YFSETQ. There are 14 residues in the CDR3. This CDR3 is CASRPTGIFYEQYF. The CDR3 DNA reads TGCGCCAGCCGACCGACAGGAATATTCTACGAGCAGTACTTC.

This clone was found a few times. The chain couples TRBV6-5 to TRBJ1-1; no firm D call. The CDR3 is 14 residues long. CDR1 and CDR2 (germline): MNHEY, SVGAGI. The V and J ends lost 8 bases and 2 bases respectively, with 15 bases between them. The CDR3 sequence is CASDRAGPNTEAFF. CDR3 DNA sequence: TGTGCCAGCGACCGAGCGGGTCCTAACACTGAAGCTTTCTTT.

V and J are TRBV2 and TRBJ2-7; D is unresolved. CDR1 and CDR2 (germline): SNHLY, FYNNEI. Trimming cost V 2 bases and J 6 bases, with 11 bases left between them. This CDR3 has 13 residues. The DNA of the CDR3 is TGTGCCAGCAGTGAATCGGTCCCGGGCGAGCAGTACTTC. Translating it yields CASSESVPGEQYF.

This clone was counted only a few times. V gene TRBV19 combines with J gene TRBJ1-4, with TRBD1 matching 10 bases. Trimming took 6 bases from V and 6 from J; bases not matched to a gene: 7. CDR1 LNHDA and CDR2 SQIVND come from the germline V gene (reference sequence). This CDR3 is built from 15 residues. The CDR3 bases are TGTGCCAGTAGACATACCGGGACAGGGGATGAAAAACTGTTTTTT. As protein: CASRHTGTGDEKLFF. Variable domain in full (rest from reference TRBV19 and TRBJ1-4): DGGITQSPKYLFRKEGQNVTLSCEQNLNHDAMYWYRQDPGQGLRLIYYSQIVNDFQKGDIAEGYSVSREKKESFPLTVTSAQKNPTAFYLCASRHTGTGDEKLFFGSGTQLSVL.

The chain recombines TRBV30 with TRBJ2-5; the D is unclear. V was pared by 0 bases and J by 1 base, with 3 bases between. Germline values: CDR1 GTSNPN, CDR2 SVGIG (reference sequence). The CDR3 has 12 amino acids. The CDR3 nucleotides read TGTGCCTGGAGTGTACTCCAAGAGACCCAGTACTTC. Its protein product is CAWSVLQETQYF. Combining the CDR3 with reference TRBV30 and TRBJ2-5 gives the whole variable domain SQTIHQWPATLVQPVGSPLSLECTVEGTSNPNLYWYRQAAGRGLQLLFYSVGIGQISSEVPQNLSASRPQDRQFILSSKKLLLSDSGFYLCAWSVLQETQYFGPGTRLLVL.

This clone was seen a handful of times. The J gene is TRBJ1-2, the V gene TRBV2; perhaps TRBD1 as D (5 bases). CDR3 length: 14 residues. V was cut by 4 bases and J by 5 bases, with 14 bases left in between. CDR1 is SNHLY and CDR2 is FYNNEI in the germline V gene. DNA for the CDR3: TGTGCCAGCAGTGGGACCGCAGGGTCATATGGCTACACCTTC. Amino acid sequence: CASSGTAGSYGYTF.

The J gene is TRBJ2-3, the V gene TRBV25-1; perhaps TRBD2 as D (5 bases). V gave up 2 bases and J gave up 8 bases, with 11 bases separating them. Germline V gives CDR1 MGHDK, CDR2 SYGVNS. The CDR3 is made up of 13 amino acids. The CDR3 DNA is TGTGCCAGCAGTGAACGGGGTTCGGGTACGCAGTATTTT. The encoded protein is CASSERGSGTQYF.

V usage is TRBV5-6 and J usage is TRBJ2-3, with 7 bases lining up with TRBD2. The CDR3 sequence is 15 residues long. The ends lost 2 bases at V and 4 bases at J; junction bases unmatched: 7. Germline lookup yields CDR1 SGHDT and CDR2 YYEEEE. DNA for the CDR3: TGTGCCAGCAGCTTATCTAGCGGTTGGGCAGATACGCAGTATTTT. This codes for CASSLSSGWADTQYF.

This rearrangement joins TRBV5-1 to TRBJ2-1, with D uncertain. Trimming stripped 5 bases from V and 0 bases from J, with 9 bases between. Germline CDR1 and CDR2: SGHRS and YFSETQ. This CDR3 has 14 residues. This CDR3 reads CASSTLSSYNEQFF. CDR3 in DNA: TGCGCCAGCAGTACTCTGAGCTCCTACAATGAGCAGTTCTTC.